Listed below are T cell receptor beta chains from one sample, sequenced in a study of early T cells in non-severe SARS-CoV-2 infection. TCRdb called the 5' RACE reads again in MiXCR, with one record for every CDR3 protein. The sample lists some 71,000 distinct CDR3 sequences, 9% to 10% occurring once. The sample in question was whole blood, obtained at baseline. The receptor set was obtained from an adult who was a healthcare worker with PCR-confirmed SARS-CoV-2 infection or an uninfected control (not recorded which). Both conserved end residues are part of each CDR3. A D gene is named only where the DNA matches it firmly. The size of a clone is reported for some rows only, either as once, few or many, or as a class for expanded clones.

clone_size	d_call	v_call	j_call	cdr3_nt	cdr3_aa
many	TRBD2	TRBV28	TRBJ2-3	TGTGCCAGCAGTTTATCTAGCGGGAGGACAGATACGCAGTATTTT	CASSLSSGRTDTQYF
few	.	TRBV7-8	TRBJ1-3	TGTGCCAGTGGCGGAGGAAACACCATATATTTT	CASGGGNTIYF
.	TRBD2	TRBV9	TRBJ2-1	TGTGTCAGCAGCGTAGCTCGGGGGGTCCCCTACAATGAGCAGTTCTTC	CVSSVARGVPYNEQFF
.	.	TRBV12-3/TRBV12-4	TRBJ2-1	TGTGCCAGCAGTTTGTCTGGGACGGGGAACAATGAGCAGTTCTTC	CASSLSGTGNNEQFF
.	TRBD2	TRBV19	TRBJ2-2	TGTGCCAGTAGTAGACTAGCGGGGACGAACACCGGGGAGCTGTTTTTT	CASSRLAGTNTGELFF
.	.	TRBV12-3/TRBV12-4	TRBJ2-7	TGTGCCAGCAACCCGCGGGGACTTTCCTACGAGCAGTACTTC	CASNPRGLSYEQYF
.	.	TRBV29-1	TRBJ2-1	TGCAGCGTTGAGGGAGCGGGCCGCGCCTACAATGAGCAGTTCTTC	CSVEGAGRAYNEQFF
few	.	TRBV12-2	TRBJ2-1	TGTGCAAGTCGCCCCTGCCTCGGGACAGGCCACAATGAGCAGTTCTTC	CASRPCLGTGHNEQFF
many	TRBD2	TRBV6-6	TRBJ2-1	TGTGCCAGCAGTTACTCGGGACTAGCGGGCCTCTACAATGAGCAGTTCTTC	CASSYSGLAGLYNEQFF
many	TRBD1	TRBV20-1	TRBJ2-7	TGCAGTGCTAGAGACGTCGGGACAGTCCAGGCCTACGAGCAGTACTTC	CSARDVGTVQAYEQYF
.	.	TRBV12-3/TRBV12-4	TRBJ1-5	TGTGCCAGCAGTGGGGGGCAGGTTATTAATCAGCCCCAGCATTTT	CASSGGQVINQPQHF
.	.	TRBV6-5	TRBJ2-7	TGTGCCAGCAGTTACAGTCCAGAGAACTACGAGCAGTACTTC	CASSYSPENYEQYF
few	TRBD2	TRBV12-3/TRBV12-4	TRBJ2-3	TGTGCCAGCAGTCCCGGACTAGCGGAGTATACGCAGTATTTT	CASSPGLAEYTQYF
.	TRBD1	TRBV7-2	TRBJ1-1	TGTGCCAGCAGCCCAAGTGGGACAGGGAATGAAGCTTTCTTT	CASSPSGTGNEAFF
few	TRBD1	TRBV28	TRBJ1-1	TGTGCCAGCAGTTTATGGAATCTCGGGACAGCGAACACTGAAGCTTTCTTT	CASSLWNLGTANTEAFF
many	.	TRBV27	TRBJ1-1	TGTGCCAGCAGTATAATTGACAGGAACACTGAAGCTTTCTTT	CASSIIDRNTEAFF
.	.	TRBV5-5	TRBJ2-2	TGTGCCAGCAGCTTAGGACGGAGTTCGAACACCGGGGAGCTGTTTTTT	CASSLGRSSNTGELFF
few	TRBD2	TRBV4-3	TRBJ2-7	TGCGCCAGCAGCCAAGTTACAGCGGGAGGAGGGGTGCAGTACTTC	CASSQVTAGGGVQYF
few	TRBD1	TRBV24-1	TRBJ1-4	TGTGCCACCAGTGACTCCGGGACAGGGGATGAAAAACTGTTTTTT	CATSDSGTGDEKLFF
many	.	TRBV12-5	TRBJ2-1	TGTGCTAGTGGTTTGGTACGGGGACTGTACAATGAGCAGTTCTTC	CASGLVRGLYNEQFF
.	TRBD1	TRBV27	TRBJ1-6	TGTGCCAGCAGTCCCACTACAGGGGTTAATTCACCCCTCCACTTT	CASSPTTGVNSPLHF
few	.	TRBV29-1	TRBJ2-6	TGCAGCGTTGACGGGGCCGGGGCCAACGTCCTGACTTTC	CSVDGAGANVLTF
few	.	TRBV6-1	TRBJ1-3	TGTGCCAGCAGTGTCGGCGCTCCCTCTGGAAACACCATATATTTT	CASSVGAPSGNTIYF
many	.	TRBV28	TRBJ1-2	TGTGCCAGCAGAGACGGGACGGCTAACTATGGCTACACCTTC	CASRDGTANYGYTF
.	TRBD2	TRBV5-1	TRBJ2-7	TGCGCCAGCAGCTCGCCTGACTCGGGACTAGCGGGAGCAAAAGAGCAGTACTTC	CASSSPDSGLAGAKEQYF
many	TRBD1	TRBV20-1	TRBJ1-1	TGCAGTGGAGAGACAGGGGTCACTGAAGCTTTCTTT	CSGETGVTEAFF
few	TRBD1	TRBV12-3/TRBV12-4	TRBJ1-5	TGTGCCAGCACCCTGGGACAGAACAATCAGCCCCAGCATTTT	CASTLGQNNQPQHF
few	TRBD2	TRBV24-1	TRBJ2-1	TGTGCCACCGGAATAGCGGGAGTGGGCTACAATGAGCAGTTCTTC	CATGIAGVGYNEQFF
.	TRBD1	TRBV5-1	TRBJ2-1	TGCGCCAGCAGCCTCACAGGGGATGAGCAGTTCTTC	CASSLTGDEQFF
many	TRBD2	TRBV4-1	TRBJ2-2	TGCGCCAGCAGCCAAGACCCTAGCGGGGCCGGGGAGCTGTTTTTT	CASSQDPSGAGELFF
few	TRBD1	TRBV4-2	TRBJ1-2	TGTGCCAGCAGCCATACGCCGGACAGGGATTATGGCTACACCTTC	CASSHTPDRDYGYTF
.	TRBD2	TRBV7-2	TRBJ2-7	TGTGCCAGCAGCTTAGTCTTGGGACTAGCGGGAGTCGAGCAGTACTTC	CASSLVLGLAGVEQYF
few	TRBD2	TRBV29-1	TRBJ2-3	TGCAGCGTTGTGGGGACTAGCGGGAGAGAGAGAGATACGCAGTATTTT	CSVVGTSGRERDTQYF
many	.	TRBV5-1	TRBJ2-7	TGCGCCAGCAGCTCCGGACAGATCTCCTACGAGCAGTACTTC	CASSSGQISYEQYF
many	.	TRBV7-9	TRBJ2-3	TGTGCCAGCAGCCGCTCAGGGGCCACAGATACGCAGTATTTT	CASSRSGATDTQYF
many	TRBD2	TRBV11-2	TRBJ2-1	TGTGCCAGCAGCCCGAGACTAGCGGGAGGTGATGAGCAGTTCTTC	CASSPRLAGGDEQFF